The 5 T cell receptor beta chains reported below all come from one sample, sequenced in a study of cytomegalovirus exposure and HLA in healthy donors. PCR used 60 Vbeta primers and 13 Jbeta primers. Only in-frame clones appear in the TCRdb table, and some are missing; sequencing was by immunoSEQ multiplex PCR. The sample includes 150,000 to 200,000 clones, about 78% of them seen just once. The sample was PBMCs. The receptors derive from a woman between 50 and 59 years old in good health and CMV-seropositive.

The chain links TRBV5-4 to TRBJ2-5; TRBD1 aligns across 7 bases. The junction had 2 bases not matched to a gene; V was cut back by 1 base and J by 2 bases. CDR3 length: 14 residues. The germline V gene has CDR1 SGHNT and CDR2 YYREEE (reference sequence). CDR3 region: CASSLRQGQETQYF. The CDR3 DNA follows: TGTGCCAGCAGCTTGAGACAGGGTCAAGAGACCCAGTACTTC.

The chain recombines TRBV5-1 with TRBJ2-2; 14 nucleotides agree with TRBD2. Trimming cost V 3 bases and J 6 bases; bases outside gene matches: 7. This CDR3 is built from 17 residues. Germline CDR1 SGHRS, CDR2 YFSETQ. The CDR3 sequence is CASSWSSTSGGAGELFF. The CDR3, as DNA: TGCGCCAGCAGCTGGAGTTCGACTAGCGGGGGGGCCGGGGAGCTGTTTTTT.

This chain joins TRBV18 and TRBJ2-7; 8 bases fit TRBD2. This CDR3 is 15 amino acids long. V was pared by 4 bases and J by 1 base, with 6 bases of the junction left unmatched. Germline CDR1 reads KGHSH; CDR2 reads LQKENI. CDR3 amino acids: CASSRNSGASYEQYF. The CDR3 DNA is TGTGCCAGCTCACGAAATAGCGGGGCATCCTACGAGCAGTACTTC.

This chain uses TRBV7-2 with TRBJ1-1, with D possibly matching TRBD1 (6 bases). The CDR3 length is 13 residues. CDR1 and CDR2 from the germline V gene are SGHTA and FQGNSA. V lost 7 bases and J lost 6, with 15 bases in between. CDR3 nucleotides: TGTGCCAGCAACCCTGGGGGCGTAGCTGAAGCTTTCTTT. Its protein product is CASNPGGVAEAFF.

CDR3 in amino acids: CASSLEPGLAGELFF. The CDR3 bases are TGCGCCAGCAGCTTGGAACCGGGTTTGGCCGGGGAGCTGTTTTTT. The rearrangement uses TRBV5-1 and TRBJ2-2, with D unresolved. Germline lookup yields CDR1 SGHRS and CDR2 YFSETQ. Trimming stripped 0 bases from V and 6 bases from J, with 12 bases between. The CDR3 totals 15 residues.